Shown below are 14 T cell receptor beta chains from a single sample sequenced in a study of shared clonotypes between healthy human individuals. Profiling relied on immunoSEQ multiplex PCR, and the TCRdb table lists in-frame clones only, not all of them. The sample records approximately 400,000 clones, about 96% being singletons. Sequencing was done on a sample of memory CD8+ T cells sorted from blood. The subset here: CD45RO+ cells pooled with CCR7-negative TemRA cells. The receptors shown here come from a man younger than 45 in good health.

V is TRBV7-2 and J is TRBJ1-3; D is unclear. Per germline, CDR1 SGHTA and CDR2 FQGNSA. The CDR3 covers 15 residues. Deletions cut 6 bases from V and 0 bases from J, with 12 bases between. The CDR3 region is CASSPGPNSGNTIYF. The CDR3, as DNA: TGTGCCAGCAGTCCTGGCCCAAACTCTGGAAACACCATATATTTT.

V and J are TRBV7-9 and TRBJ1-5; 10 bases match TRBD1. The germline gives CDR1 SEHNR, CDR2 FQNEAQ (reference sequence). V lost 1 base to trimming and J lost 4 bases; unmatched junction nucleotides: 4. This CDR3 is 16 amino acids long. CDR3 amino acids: CASSLGTGGKNQPQHF. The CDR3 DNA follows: TGTGCCAGCAGCTTAGGGACAGGGGGTAAAAATCAGCCCCAGCATTTT.

DNA of the CDR3: TGTGCCAGTCGGATCTCCACAGATACGCAGTATTTT. Its protein is CASRISTDTQYF. This rearrangement joins TRBV6-6 to TRBJ2-3; D ambiguous. Germline-derived CDR1 and CDR2 are MNHNY and SVGAGI (reference sequence). The CDR3 totals 12 residues. Trimming shortened V by 9 bases and J by 2 bases, and 9 bases separated the two germline ends.

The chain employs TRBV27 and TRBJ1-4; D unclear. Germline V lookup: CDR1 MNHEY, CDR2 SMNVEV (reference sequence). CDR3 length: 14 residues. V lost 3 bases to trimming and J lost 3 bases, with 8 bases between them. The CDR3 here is CASSFSRANEKLFF. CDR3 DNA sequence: TGTGCCAGCAGTTTCTCTCGGGCTAATGAAAAACTGTTTTTT.

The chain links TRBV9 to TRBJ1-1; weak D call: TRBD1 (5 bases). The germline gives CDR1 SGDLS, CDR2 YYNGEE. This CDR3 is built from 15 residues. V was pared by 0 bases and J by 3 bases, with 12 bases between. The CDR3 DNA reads TGTGCCAGCAGCGTAGGCCCCGACAGATACACTGAAGCTTTCTTT. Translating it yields CASSVGPDRYTEAFF.

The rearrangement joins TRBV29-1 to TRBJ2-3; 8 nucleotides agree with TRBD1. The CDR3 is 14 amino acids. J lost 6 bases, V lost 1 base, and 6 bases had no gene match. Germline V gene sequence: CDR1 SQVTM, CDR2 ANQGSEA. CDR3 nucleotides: TGCAGCGTTGAAGGACAGGGGTGGGTCGATACGCAGTATTTT. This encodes CSVEGQGWVDTQYF.

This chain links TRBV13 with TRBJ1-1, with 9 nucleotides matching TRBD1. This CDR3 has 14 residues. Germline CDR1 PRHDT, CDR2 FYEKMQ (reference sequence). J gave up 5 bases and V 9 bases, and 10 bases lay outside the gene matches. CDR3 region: CASKYRGLRTEAFF. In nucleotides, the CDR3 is TGTGCCAGTAAATACAGGGGGCTACGTACTGAAGCTTTCTTT.

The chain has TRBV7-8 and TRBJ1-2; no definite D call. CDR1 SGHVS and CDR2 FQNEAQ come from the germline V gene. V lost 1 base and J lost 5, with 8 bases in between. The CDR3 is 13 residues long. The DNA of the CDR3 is TGTGCCAGCAGCTTAGATGGGGTTTATGGCTACACCTTC. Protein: CASSLDGVYGYTF.

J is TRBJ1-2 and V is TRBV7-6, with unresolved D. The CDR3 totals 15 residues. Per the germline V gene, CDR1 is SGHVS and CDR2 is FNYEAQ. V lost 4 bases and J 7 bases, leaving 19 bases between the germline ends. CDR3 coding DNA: TGTGCCAGCAGCTCTTGTCCTAGATCCCTATGTGGCTACACCTTC. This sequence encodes CASSSCPRSLCGYTF. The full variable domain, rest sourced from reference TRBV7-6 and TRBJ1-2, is GAGVSQSPRYKVTKRGQDVALRCDPISGHVSLYWYRQALGQGPEFLTYFNYEAQQDKSGLPNDRFSAERPEGSISTLTIQRTEQRDSAMYRCASSSCPRSLCGYTFGSGTRLTVV.

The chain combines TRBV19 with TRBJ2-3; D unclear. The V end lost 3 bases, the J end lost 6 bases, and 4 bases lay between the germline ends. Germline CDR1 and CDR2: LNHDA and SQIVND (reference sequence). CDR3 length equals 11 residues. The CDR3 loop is CASSMGDTQYF. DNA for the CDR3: TGTGCCAGTAGTATGGGCGATACGCAGTATTTT. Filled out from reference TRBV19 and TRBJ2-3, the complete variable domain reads DGGITQSPKYLFRKEGQNVTLSCEQNLNHDAMYWYRQDPGQGLRLIYYSQIVNDFQKGDIAEGYSVSREKKESFPLTVTSAQKNPTAFYLCASSMGDTQYFGPGTRLTVL.

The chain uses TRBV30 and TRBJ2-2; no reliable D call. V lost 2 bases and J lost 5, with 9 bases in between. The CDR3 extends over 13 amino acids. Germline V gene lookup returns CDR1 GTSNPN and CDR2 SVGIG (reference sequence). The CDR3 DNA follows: TGTGCCTGGAGTTACTTGGGGACCGGGGAGCTGTTTTTT. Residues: CAWSYLGTGELFF.

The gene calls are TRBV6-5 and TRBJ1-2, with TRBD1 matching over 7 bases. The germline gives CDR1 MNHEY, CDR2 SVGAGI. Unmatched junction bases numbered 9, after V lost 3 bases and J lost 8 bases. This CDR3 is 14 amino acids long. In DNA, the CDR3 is TGTGCCAGCAGTTATGGGGAGGGGGCGCGAGGCTACACCTTC. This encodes CASSYGEGARGYTF.

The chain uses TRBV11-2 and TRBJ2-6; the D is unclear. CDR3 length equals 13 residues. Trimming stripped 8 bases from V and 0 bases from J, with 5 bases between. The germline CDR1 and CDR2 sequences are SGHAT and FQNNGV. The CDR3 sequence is CASGVSGANVLTF. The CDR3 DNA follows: TGTGCCAGCGGGGTCTCTGGGGCCAACGTCCTGACTTTC.

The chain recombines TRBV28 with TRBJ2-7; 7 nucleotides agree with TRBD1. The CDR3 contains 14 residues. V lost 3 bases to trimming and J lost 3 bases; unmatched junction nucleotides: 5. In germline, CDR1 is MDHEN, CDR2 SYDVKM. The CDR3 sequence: CASSLMAGGYEQYF. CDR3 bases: TGTGCCAGCAGTTTGATGGCAGGGGGCTACGAGCAGTACTTC.